This T cell receptor beta chain was obtained from a study of T-cell memory formation after mild COVID-19. TCRdb reprocessed the 5' RACE reads via MiXCR and lists one record per CDR3 protein. Altogether more than 120,000 distinct CDR3 sequences are present, roughly a fifth being singletons, with the ten largest covering 2% to 2.5%. Per germline, CDR1 WSHSY and CDR2 SAAADI. The CDR3 contains 15 residues. The germline V and J ends were trimmed by 5 bases and 0 bases, with 13 bases remaining between them. Sequenced input: PBMCs or a T cell subset sorted from them (not recorded which). V is TRBV10-2 and J is TRBJ1-1; D not certain. The receptor's source is an adult woman who had mild COVID-19 (a few samples of this study predate the infection). Cell type and time point are not known. The CDR3 coding sequence is TGCGCCAGCAGTCCGGAGACGGCAGTGAACACTGAAGCTTTCTTT. Amino acids: CASSPETAVNTEAFF.